This is a list of T cell receptor beta chains from one sample in a study of blood T cell repertoires in COVID-19. The assay was immunoSEQ multiplex PCR, and TCRdb's table has in-frame clones only and misses some. The profile shows some 240,000 clones, 80% of them singletons. Sample: peripheral blood. The receptors derive from a human donor in a cohort sampled during active COVID-19. CDR3s include the opening cysteine and the closing phenylalanine or tryptophan. Fields, in order: J gene, V gene, clone size, CDR3 protein. Only part of the rows carry a size: once, few, many, or a class if the clone is expanded.

>TRBJ1-3|TRBV19|-
CASTPGRTNLGNTIYF
>TRBJ2-7|TRBV27|-
CASSLLDRSHEQYF
>TRBJ1-2|TRBV11-2|-
CASSLVPLTGGHGYTF
>TRBJ2-7|TRBV2|-
CASSLSVPYF
>TRBJ1-1|TRBV2|-
CASSAEDQGDVFF
>TRBJ2-3|TRBV5-4|-
CASSLEGQGRTDTQYF
>TRBJ1-6|TRBV28|-
CASVGSGTANSPLHF
>TRBJ2-3|TRBV2|once
CASRTGFTDTQYF
>TRBJ1-2|TRBV7-2|-
CASSWRRDRALGYGYTF
>TRBJ1-6|TRBV19|-
CASSLKPGGNSPLHF
>TRBJ1-5|TRBV19|-
CASSSQGLSNQPQHF
>TRBJ2-1|TRBV4-3|-
CASSQDLTSVYNEQFF
>TRBJ1-6|TRBV13|once
CASSWGGNSPLHF
>TRBJ2-5|TRBV19|-
CASSDRQETQYF
>TRBJ2-6|TRBV10-3|-
CAISDLGGRSSGANVLTF
>TRBJ1-5|TRBV2|-
CASKGDIGNQPQHF
>TRBJ1-4|TRBV6-5|-
CASRETEMAEKLFF
>TRBJ1-4|TRBV2|-
CASRGLTNEKLFF
>TRBJ2-2|TRBV25-1|once
CASTRGREWELFF
>TRBJ2-7|TRBV6-6|-
CASSYSVASSYEQYF
>TRBJ1-5|TRBV7-8|-
CASSPVPGTTGSNQPQHF
>TRBJ1-3|TRBV28|-
CVTGRFSGNTIYF
>TRBJ2-1|TRBV9|-
CASSAGTGAYNEQFF